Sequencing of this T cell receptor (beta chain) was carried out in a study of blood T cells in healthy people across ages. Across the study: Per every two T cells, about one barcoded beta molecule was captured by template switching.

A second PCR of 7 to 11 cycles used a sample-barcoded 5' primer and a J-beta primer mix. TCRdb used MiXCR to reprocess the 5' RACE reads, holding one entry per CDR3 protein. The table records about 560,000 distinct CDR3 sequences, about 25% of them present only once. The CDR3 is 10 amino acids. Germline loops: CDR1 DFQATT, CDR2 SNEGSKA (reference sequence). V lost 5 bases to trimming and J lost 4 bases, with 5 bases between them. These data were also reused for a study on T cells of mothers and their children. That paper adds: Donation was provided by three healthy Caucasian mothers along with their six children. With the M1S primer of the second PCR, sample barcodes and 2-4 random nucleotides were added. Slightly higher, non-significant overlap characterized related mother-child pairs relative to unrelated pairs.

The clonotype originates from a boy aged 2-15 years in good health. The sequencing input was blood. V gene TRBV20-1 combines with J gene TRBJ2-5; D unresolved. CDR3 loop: CSAYVETQYF. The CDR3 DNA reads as TGCAGTGCTTATGTAGAGACCCAGTACTTC.